This T cell receptor (beta chain) derives from a study of early T cells in non-severe SARS-CoV-2 infection. Turning to the study itself: The chains were unpaired, and the sequenced material was bulk RNA from unsorted whole blood. General observations from the study: Matches to VDJdb favored anti-spike CD8 responses and missed private and CD4 specificities.

Trimming took 6 bases from V and 0 from J, leaving 11 bases between them. Looked up from germline, CDR1 is MNHEY and CDR2 is SMNVEV (reference sequence). The CDR3 spans 15 residues. This clonotype came up a few times. Its antigen is still unknown. As part of library construction, unique molecular identifiers were attached to individual cDNA molecules. Each CDR3 protein is one row after TCRdb ran MiXCR on the 5' RACE reads. The sample has tens of thousands of distinct CDR3 sequences; roughly 15% are singletons. The origin of this receptor is an adult who was a healthcare worker with PCR-confirmed SARS-CoV-2 infection or an uninfected control (not recorded which). Source: whole blood, taken at baseline. The J gene is TRBJ2-2, the V gene TRBV27; possibly TRBD1 for D (5 bases). Here the CDR3 reads CASSRLGANTGELFF. CDR3 nucleotide sequence: TGTGCCAGCAGCCGCTTAGGGGCGAACACCGGGGAGCTGTTTTTT.